These T cell receptor beta chains were read from a single sample in a study of beta chain features in type 1 diabetes. Produced via immunoSEQ multiplex PCR; TCRdb's table is partial and in-frame only. Seen here are 150,000 to 180,000 clones, approximately 10% observed once, and the top ten hold more than 0.4%. The sample consisted of central memory CD4+ T cells from blood. The receptors stem from a man younger than 45 with type 1 diabetes. Each CDR3 is given with its conserved first and last residue. A D gene is named only where the DNA matches it firmly. Size is stated for part of the rows, as once, few or many counts, or as a class when the clone is expanded.

J,size,D,V,CDR3,DNA
TRBJ1-2,few,TRBD1,TRBV5-4,CASSIGQARSNYGYTF,TGTGCCAGCAGCATAGGACAGGCACGGTCTAACTATGGCTACACCTTC
TRBJ2-7,few,.,TRBV4-3,CASSLSGAHEQYF,TGCGCCAGCAGCCTCTCAGGGGCCCACGAGCAGTACTTC
TRBJ2-7,few,TRBD1,TRBV6-5,CASSRQGLAYEQYF,TGTGCCAGCAGCCGACAGGGTTTAGCCTACGAGCAGTACTTC
TRBJ2-2,few,.,TRBV30,CAWSSGLNTGELFF,TGTGCCTGGAGCAGCGGACTAAACACCGGGGAGCTGTTTTTT
TRBJ2-7,.,.,TRBV19,CASSIELLTYEQYF,TGTGCCAGTAGTATAGAACTCCTTACCTACGAGCAGTACTTC
TRBJ1-1,few,TRBD1,TRBV5-4,CASSPGQHKNTEAFF,TGTGCCAGCAGCCCGGGACAGCATAAGAACACTGAAGCTTTCTTT
TRBJ1-2,.,TRBD1,TRBV10-3,CAISSYSGQGAGGYTF,TGTGCCATCAGTTCCTACTCCGGACAGGGGGCCGGGGGCTACACCTTC
TRBJ2-7,few,.,TRBV28,CASWDQSGAYEQYF,TGTGCCAGCTGGGACCAGTCGGGGGCCTACGAGCAGTACTTC
TRBJ2-5,few,.,TRBV14,CASSPREGETQYF,TGTGCCAGCAGCCCGAGGGAAGGAGAGACCCAGTACTTC
TRBJ2-1,few,.,TRBV7-2,CASSLRDTNNEQFF,TGTGCCAGCAGCTTACGGGACACCAACAATGAGCAGTTCTTC
TRBJ2-4,.,.,TRBV2,CASRLETGKNIQYF,TGTGCCAGCAGGTTAGAGACAGGAAAAAACATTCAGTACTTC
TRBJ2-5,few,.,TRBV7-2,CASSLAPGLETQYF,TGTGCCAGCAGCTTAGCGCCAGGGTTAGAGACCCAGTACTTC
TRBJ2-2,.,.,TRBV5-4,CASSLEADSNTGELFF,TGTGCCAGCAGCTTGGAGGCGGATTCGAACACCGGGGAGCTGTTTTTT
TRBJ2-2,few,TRBD1,TRBV5-1,CASSWGQGADGELFF,TGCGCCAGCAGCTGGGGACAGGGGGCCGACGGGGAGCTGTTTTTT
TRBJ2-7,few,.,TRBV5-1,CASSLIVGGGEQYF,TGCGCCAGCAGCTTAATCGTGGGAGGGGGTGAGCAGTACTTC
TRBJ1-3,.,.,TRBV5-4,CASSKTSGNTIYF,TGTGCCAGCAGCAAAACGAGTGGAAACACCATATATTTT
TRBJ2-3,.,TRBD2,TRBV11-2,CASSFGTRGTDTQYF,TGTGCCAGCAGCTTCGGGACTAGGGGCACAGATACGCAGTATTTT